These 14 T cell receptor beta chains were all obtained from the same sample, sequenced in a study of shared clonotypes between healthy human individuals. The method was immunoSEQ multiplex PCR; TCRdb's version includes in-frame clones alone and lacks a portion of them. The repertoire holds about 2.4 million clones, with approximately 93% as singletons. The sample comprised naive CD4+ T cells from PBMCs. Subset here: CD45RA+ positively selected. Source of these receptors: a man aged 18 to 29 in good health. Some clones in this sample may be carry-over from other donors' samples.

The chain is built from TRBV6-1 and TRBJ2-2, with D possibly being TRBD2 (5 bases). Per germline, CDR1 MNHNS and CDR2 SASEGT. The CDR3 covers 15 residues. V lost 4 bases, J lost 4 bases, and 13 bases lay in between. CDR3 DNA: TGTGCCAGCAGTGTCGGGTGGGAGACCACCGGGGAGCTGTTTTTT. Protein: CASSVGWETTGELFF.

The rearrangement joins TRBV5-1 to TRBJ1-1, with D hard to call. There are 14 residues in the CDR3. V was shortened by 4 bases and J by 0 bases, with 10 bases between the two germline ends. Germline loops: CDR1 SGHRS, CDR2 YFSETQ. The CDR3 is CASSLPSLNTEAFF. In DNA, the CDR3 is TGCGCCAGCAGCCTTCCGTCATTGAACACTGAAGCTTTCTTT. The whole variable domain, remainder taken from reference TRBV5-1 and TRBJ1-1, is KAGVTQTPRYLIKTRGQQVTLSCSPISGHRSVSWYQQTPGQGLQFLFEYFSETQRNKGNFPGRFSGRQFSNSRSEMNVSTLELGDSALYLCASSLPSLNTEAFFGQGTRLTVV.

The chain couples TRBV9 to TRBJ1-1; D is possibly TRBD1 (5 bases). Trimming took off 3 bases at V and 1 base at J, with 10 bases between the two ends. The CDR3 covers 14 residues. In germline, CDR1 is SGDLS, CDR2 YYNGEE. The CDR3 nucleotides read TGTGCCAGCAGCGGGGGGTCGCGGAACACTGAAGCTTTCTTT. Its translation: CASSGGSRNTEAFF.

The rearrangement uses TRBV15 and TRBJ2-2; TRBD1 might be the D (6 bases). The germline V and J ends were trimmed by 4 bases and 5 bases, with 17 bases remaining between them. CDR1 and CDR2 from the germline V gene are LNHNV and YYDKDF (reference sequence). The CDR3 has 16 residues. The CDR3 is CATSKGDRRRTGELFF. The DNA of the CDR3 is TGTGCCACCAGCAAAGGCGACAGGAGAAGAACCGGGGAGCTGTTTTTT.

V is TRBV6-5 and J is TRBJ2-5; D may be TRBD1 or TRBD2 (5 bases each). Trimming took off 6 bases at V and 5 bases at J, with 19 bases between the two ends. Per germline, CDR1 MNHEY and CDR2 SVGAGI. This CDR3 region has 15 residues. DNA for the CDR3: TGTGCCAGCAGCAGGACCGGGACCCCCTACGAGACCCAGTACTTC. It specifies CASSRTGTPYETQYF.

The rearrangement joins TRBV5-1 to TRBJ1-2, with D maybe TRBD1 (6 bases). The CDR3 contains 18 residues. CDR1 is SGHRS, CDR2 YFSETQ, per germline. The V end was cut by 4 bases, the J end by 2 bases, with 24 bases between. The CDR3: CASSRGQAGSLKNYGYTF. In DNA form, the CDR3 reads TGCGCCAGCAGCCGGGGGCAGGCCGGCAGTCTTAAAAACTATGGCTACACCTTC.

This chain uses TRBV28 with TRBJ1-3, with a possible D match to TRBD1 (5 bases). Trimming removed 5 bases at V and 2 bases at J, with 13 bases between. CDR1 is MDHEN and CDR2 is SYDVKM in the germline V gene. The CDR3 has 15 residues. DNA for the CDR3: TGTGCCAGCAGTCAGGAACCGGGACCTGGAAACACCATATATTTT. It yields the protein CASSQEPGPGNTIYF.

This clone came up once. The chain is built from TRBV7-9 and TRBJ2-1; D is unresolved. Trimming stripped 6 bases from V and 3 bases from J, with 18 bases between. This CDR3 region has 16 residues. The germline V gene has CDR1 SEHNR and CDR2 FQNEAQ (reference sequence). Here the CDR3 DNA reads TGTGCCAGCAGACCAAAGATTGGTAGTTACTACAATGAGCAGTTCTTC. As protein: CASRPKIGSYYNEQFF. The full variable domain, completed using reference TRBV7-9 and TRBJ2-1, is DTGVSQNPRHKITKRGQNVTFRCDPISEHNRLYWYRQTLGQGPEFLTYFQNEAQLEKSRLLSDRFSAERPKGSFSTLEIQRTEQGDSAMYLCASRPKIGSYYNEQFFGPGTRLTVL.

The chain links TRBV9 to TRBJ2-3; no firm D call. V lost 3 bases to trimming and J lost 2 bases, with 7 bases between them. This CDR3 comprises 13 residues. The germline CDR1 and CDR2 sequences are SGDLS and YYNGEE. The DNA for the CDR3 is TGTGCCAGCAGCGCCACTCCCACAGATACGCAGTATTTT. It codes for CASSATPTDTQYF. Filled out from reference TRBV9 and TRBJ2-3, the complete variable domain reads DSGVTQTPKHLITATGQRVTLRCSPRSGDLSVYWYQQSLDQGLQFLIQYYNGEERAKGNILERFSAQQFPDLHSELNLSSLELGDSALYFCASSATPTDTQYFGPGTRLTVL.

Only one count was recorded for this clone. The junction departs from the called germline gene at one end, perhaps through a read error. The V gene is TRBV11-2, the J gene TRBJ1-2, with TRBD1 matching over 8 bases. Per germline, CDR1 SGHAT and CDR2 FQNNGV. CDR3 size: 12 residues. The CDR3 loop is CASSLDEGTGYF. The DNA of the CDR3 is TGTGCCAGCAGCTTAGATGAGGGGACAGGTTACTTC.

This chain links TRBV7-7 with TRBJ2-2; TRBD2 aligns across 9 bases. The CDR3 sequence is 16 residues long. From germline, CDR1 is SSHAT and CDR2 FNYEAQ (reference sequence). After removal of 2 bases from V and 2 bases from J, the junction contained 3 bases not matched to a gene. Here the CDR3 DNA reads TGTGCCAGCAGCTTACGACTAGCGGATAACACCGGGGAGCTGTTTTTT. Its translation is CASSLRLADNTGELFF.

The gene calls are TRBV28 and TRBJ2-7; a weak D match, TRBD1 (6 bases). The CDR3 totals 15 residues. Germline V gene data show CDR1 as MDHEN and CDR2 as SYDVKM. Trimming took 6 bases from V and 3 from J, leaving 18 bases between them. This CDR3 reads CASSPPRGSYYEQYF. In DNA form, the CDR3 reads TGTGCCAGCAGCCCCCCCAGGGGATCCTACTACGAGCAGTACTTC. The whole variable domain, remainder taken from reference TRBV28 and TRBJ2-7, is DVKVTQSSRYLVKRTGEKVFLECVQDMDHENMFWYRQDPGLGLRLIYFSYDVKMKEKGDIPEGYSVSREKKERFSLILESASTNQTSMYLCASSPPRGSYYEQYFGPGTRLTVT.

About this clone: With a much larger clone just one base away, this may be a read error. The gene calls are TRBV7-7 and TRBJ2-5; perhaps TRBD1 as D (6 bases). Trimming took 3 bases from V and 7 from J, leaving 9 bases between them. The CDR3 extends over 12 amino acids. Germline V gene lookup returns CDR1 SSHAT and CDR2 FNYEAQ (reference sequence). This chain's CDR3 is CASSLGAGTQYF. DNA for the CDR3: TGTGCCAGCAGCTTGGGGGCAGGGACCCAGTACTTC.

The chain uses TRBV7-2 and TRBJ1-1; 8 bases fit TRBD1. The junction had 8 bases not matched to a gene; V was cut back by 3 bases and J by 5 bases. CDR3 length equals 15 residues. CDR1 is SGHTA, CDR2 FQGNSA, per germline. CDR3 region: CASSFATGVETEAFF. CDR3 nucleotides: TGTGCCAGCAGCTTCGCGACAGGGGTCGAGACTGAAGCTTTCTTT.